The clone carrying this TCR beta chain has just one count. From germline, CDR1 is ENHRY and CDR2 SYGVKD. This CDR3 contains 15 residues. The V end was cut by 3 bases, the J end by 3 bases, with 14 bases between. The data are from a study of technical replicates of blood from a handful of donors. Method: immunoSEQ multiplex PCR; TCRdb's copy keeps in-frame clones and lacks some. The profile shows under 15,000 clones, approximately 79% of them singletons. This sequence was found in a human donor in good health. This chain connects TRBV10-3 to TRBJ1-1; D is uncertain. The sample comprised PBMCs. This chain's CDR3 is CAISDEFGRHTEAFF. CDR3 DNA sequence: TGTGCCATCAGTGACGAGTTTGGGAGACACACTGAAGCTTTCTTT.